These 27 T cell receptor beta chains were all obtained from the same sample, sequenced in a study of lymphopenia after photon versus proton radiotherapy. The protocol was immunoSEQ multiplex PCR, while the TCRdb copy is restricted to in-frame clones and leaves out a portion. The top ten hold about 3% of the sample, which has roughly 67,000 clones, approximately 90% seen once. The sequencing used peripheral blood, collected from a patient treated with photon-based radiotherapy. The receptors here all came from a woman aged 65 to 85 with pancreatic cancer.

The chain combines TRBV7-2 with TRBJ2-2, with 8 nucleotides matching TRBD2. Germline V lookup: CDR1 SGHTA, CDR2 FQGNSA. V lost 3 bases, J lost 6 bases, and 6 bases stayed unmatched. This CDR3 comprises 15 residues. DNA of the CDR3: TGTGCCAGCAGCTTCATAGCGGGAATCGCCGGGGAGCTGTTTTTT. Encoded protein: CASSFIAGIAGELFF.

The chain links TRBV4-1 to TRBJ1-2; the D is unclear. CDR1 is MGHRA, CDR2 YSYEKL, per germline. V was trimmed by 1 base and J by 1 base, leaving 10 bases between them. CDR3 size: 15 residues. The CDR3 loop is CASSQGEGYNYGYTF. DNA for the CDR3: TGCGCCAGCAGCCAAGGGGAGGGTTATAACTATGGCTACACCTTC.

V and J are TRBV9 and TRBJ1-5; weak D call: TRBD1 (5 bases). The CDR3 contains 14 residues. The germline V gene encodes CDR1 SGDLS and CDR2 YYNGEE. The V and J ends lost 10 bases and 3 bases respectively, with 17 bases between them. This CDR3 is CAHKRKTDNQPQHF. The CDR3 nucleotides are TGTGCCCATAAACGAAAGACAGACAATCAGCCCCAGCATTTT.

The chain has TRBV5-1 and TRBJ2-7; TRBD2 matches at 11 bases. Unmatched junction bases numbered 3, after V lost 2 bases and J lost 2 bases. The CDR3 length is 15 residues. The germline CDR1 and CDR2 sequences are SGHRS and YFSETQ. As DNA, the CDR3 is TGCGCCAGCAGCTTCGGGACTAGCGGACCCTACGAGCAGTACTTC. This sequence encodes CASSFGTSGPYEQYF. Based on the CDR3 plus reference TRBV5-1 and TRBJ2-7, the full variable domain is KAGVTQTPRYLIKTRGQQVTLSCSPISGHRSVSWYQQTPGQGLQFLFEYFSETQRNKGNFPGRFSGRQFSNSRSEMNVSTLELGDSALYLCASSFGTSGPYEQYFGPGTRLTVT.

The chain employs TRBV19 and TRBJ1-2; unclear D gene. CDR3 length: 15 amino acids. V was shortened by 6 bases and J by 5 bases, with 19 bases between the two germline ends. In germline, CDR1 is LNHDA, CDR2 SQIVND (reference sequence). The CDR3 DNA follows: TGTGCCAGTAGCTCCACATCCGGGAAGCTTTATGGCTACACCTTC. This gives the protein CASSSTSGKLYGYTF.

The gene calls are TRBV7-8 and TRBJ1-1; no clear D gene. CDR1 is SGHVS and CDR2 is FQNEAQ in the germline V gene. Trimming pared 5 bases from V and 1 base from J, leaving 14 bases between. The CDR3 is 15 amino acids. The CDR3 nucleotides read TGTGCCAGCAGCATACGCCCGGACCCGAACACTGAAGCTTTCTTT. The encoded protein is CASSIRPDPNTEAFF.

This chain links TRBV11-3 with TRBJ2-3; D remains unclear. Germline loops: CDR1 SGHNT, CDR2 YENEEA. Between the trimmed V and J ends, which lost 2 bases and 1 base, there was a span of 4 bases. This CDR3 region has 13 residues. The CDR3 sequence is CASSLIGTDTQYF. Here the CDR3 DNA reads TGTGCCAGCAGCTTAATCGGCACAGATACGCAGTATTTT.

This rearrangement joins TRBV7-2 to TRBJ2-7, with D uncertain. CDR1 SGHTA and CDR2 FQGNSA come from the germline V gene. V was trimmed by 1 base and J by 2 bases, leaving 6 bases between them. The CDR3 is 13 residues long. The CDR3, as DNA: TGTGCCAGCAGCTTAGTTGGGCCCTACGAGCAGTACTTC. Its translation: CASSLVGPYEQYF.

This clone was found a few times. CDR3 nucleotide sequence: TGTGCCAGCAGCTTGGGCTTCGAAGAGACCCAGTACTTC. Its translation is CASSLGFEETQYF. This chain joins TRBV5-5 and TRBJ2-5; D uncertain. This CDR3 has 13 residues. The ends were cut back, 0 bases at V and 3 bases at J, with 6 bases in the middle. The germline V gene encodes CDR1 SGHKS and CDR2 YYEKEE (reference sequence).

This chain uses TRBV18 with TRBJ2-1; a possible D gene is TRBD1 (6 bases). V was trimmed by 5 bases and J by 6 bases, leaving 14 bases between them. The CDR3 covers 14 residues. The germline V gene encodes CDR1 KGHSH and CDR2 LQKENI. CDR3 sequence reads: CASSSTQGINEQFF. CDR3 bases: TGTGCCAGCTCATCCACTCAGGGGATCAATGAGCAGTTCTTC.

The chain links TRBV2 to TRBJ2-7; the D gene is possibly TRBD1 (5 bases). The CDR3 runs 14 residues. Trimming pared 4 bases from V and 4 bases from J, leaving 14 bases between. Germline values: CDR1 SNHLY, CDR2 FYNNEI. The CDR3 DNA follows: TGTGCCAGCAGTGTTTCGTACCAGGGATACGAGCAGTACTTC. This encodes CASSVSYQGYEQYF. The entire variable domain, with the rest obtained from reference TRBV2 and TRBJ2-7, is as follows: EPEVTQTPSHQVTQMGQEVILRCVPISNHLYFYWYRQILGQKVEFLVSFYNNEISEKSEIFDDQFSVERPDGSNFTLKIRSTKLEDSAMYFCASSVSYQGYEQYFGPGTRLTVT.

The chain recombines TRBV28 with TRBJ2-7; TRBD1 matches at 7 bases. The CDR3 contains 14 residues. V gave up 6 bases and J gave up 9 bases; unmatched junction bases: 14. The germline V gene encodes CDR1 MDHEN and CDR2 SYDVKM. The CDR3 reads CASSSGQFQFWQYF. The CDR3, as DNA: TGTGCCAGCAGCTCGGGACAGTTCCAATTCTGGCAGTACTTC.

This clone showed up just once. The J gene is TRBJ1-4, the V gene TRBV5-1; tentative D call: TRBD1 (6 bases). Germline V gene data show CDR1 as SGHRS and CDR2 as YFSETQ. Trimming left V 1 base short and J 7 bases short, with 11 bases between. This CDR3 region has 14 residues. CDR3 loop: CASSLHGGVEKLFF. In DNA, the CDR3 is TGCGCCAGCAGCTTGCACGGGGGCGTTGAAAAACTGTTTTTT.

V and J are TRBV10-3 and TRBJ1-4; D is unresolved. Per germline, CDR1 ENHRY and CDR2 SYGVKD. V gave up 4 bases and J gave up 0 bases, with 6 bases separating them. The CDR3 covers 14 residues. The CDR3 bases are TGTGCCATCAGTGTGGCTGCAACTAATGAAAAACTGTTTTTT. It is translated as CAISVAATNEKLFF.

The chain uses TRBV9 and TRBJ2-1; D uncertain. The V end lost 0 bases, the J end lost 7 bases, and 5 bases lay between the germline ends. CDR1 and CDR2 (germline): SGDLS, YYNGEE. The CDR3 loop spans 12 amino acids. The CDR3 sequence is CASSVAVNEQFF. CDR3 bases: TGTGCCAGCAGCGTAGCTGTAAATGAGCAGTTCTTC. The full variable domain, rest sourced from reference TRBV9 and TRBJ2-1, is DSGVTQTPKHLITATGQRVTLRCSPRSGDLSVYWYQQSLDQGLQFLIQYYNGEERAKGNILERFSAQQFPDLHSELNLSSLELGDSALYFCASSVAVNEQFFGPGTRLTVL.

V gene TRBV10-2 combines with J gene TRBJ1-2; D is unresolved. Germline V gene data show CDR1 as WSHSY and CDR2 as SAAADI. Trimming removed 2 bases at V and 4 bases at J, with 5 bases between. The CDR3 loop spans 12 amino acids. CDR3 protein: CASSEISYGYTF. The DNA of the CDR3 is TGCGCCAGCAGTGAGATATCCTATGGCTACACCTTC.

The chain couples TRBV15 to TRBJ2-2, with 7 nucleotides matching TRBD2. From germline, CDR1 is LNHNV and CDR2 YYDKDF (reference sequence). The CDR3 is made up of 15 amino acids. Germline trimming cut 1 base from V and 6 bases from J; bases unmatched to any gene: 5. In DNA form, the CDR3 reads TGTGCCACCAGCAGAGGGAACCGGGAGGCCGGGGAGCTGTTTTTT. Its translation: CATSRGNREAGELFF.

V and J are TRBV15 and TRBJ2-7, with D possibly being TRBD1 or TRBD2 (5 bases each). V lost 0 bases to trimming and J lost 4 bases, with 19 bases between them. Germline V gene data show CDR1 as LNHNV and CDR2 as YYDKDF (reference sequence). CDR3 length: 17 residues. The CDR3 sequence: CATSRDLGPNLFYEQYF. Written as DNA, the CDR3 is TGTGCCACCAGCAGAGATTTGGGACCGAACCTTTTTTACGAGCAGTACTTC.

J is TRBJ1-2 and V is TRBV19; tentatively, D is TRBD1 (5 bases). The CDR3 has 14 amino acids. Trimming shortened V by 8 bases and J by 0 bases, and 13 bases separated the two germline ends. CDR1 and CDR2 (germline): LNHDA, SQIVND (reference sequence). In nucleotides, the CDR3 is TGTGCCAGTTCCGACAGCCCAGCTAACTATGGCTACACCTTC. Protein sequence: CASSDSPANYGYTF.

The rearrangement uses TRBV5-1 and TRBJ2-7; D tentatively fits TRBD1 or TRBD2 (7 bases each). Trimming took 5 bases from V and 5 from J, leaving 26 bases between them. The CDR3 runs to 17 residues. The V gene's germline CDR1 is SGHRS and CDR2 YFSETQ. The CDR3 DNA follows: TGCGCCAGCAGGCGGAGCCTTCATCCAGGGGGAGGGGACGAGCAGTACTTC. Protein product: CASRRSLHPGGGDEQYF.

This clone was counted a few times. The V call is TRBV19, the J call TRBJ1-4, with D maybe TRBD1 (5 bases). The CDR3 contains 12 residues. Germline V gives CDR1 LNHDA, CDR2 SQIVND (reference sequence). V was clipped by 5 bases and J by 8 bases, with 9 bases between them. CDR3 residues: CASSGAGEKLFF. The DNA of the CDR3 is TGTGCCAGTAGTGGAGCAGGGGAAAAACTGTTTTTT.

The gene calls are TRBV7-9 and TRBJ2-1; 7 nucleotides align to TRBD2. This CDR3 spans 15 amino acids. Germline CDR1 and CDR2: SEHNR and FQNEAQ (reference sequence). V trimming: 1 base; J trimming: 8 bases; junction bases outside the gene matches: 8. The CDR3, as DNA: TGTGCCAGCAGCTTAGTGGGACTACGCCACCATGAGCAGTTCTTC. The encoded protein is CASSLVGLRHHEQFF.

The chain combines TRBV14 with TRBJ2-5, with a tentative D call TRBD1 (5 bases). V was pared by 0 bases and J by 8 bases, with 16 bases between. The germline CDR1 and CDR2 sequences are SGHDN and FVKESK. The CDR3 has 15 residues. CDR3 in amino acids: CASSQDASGIGTQYF. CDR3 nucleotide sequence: TGTGCCAGCAGCCAAGATGCATCAGGGATCGGTACCCAGTACTTC.

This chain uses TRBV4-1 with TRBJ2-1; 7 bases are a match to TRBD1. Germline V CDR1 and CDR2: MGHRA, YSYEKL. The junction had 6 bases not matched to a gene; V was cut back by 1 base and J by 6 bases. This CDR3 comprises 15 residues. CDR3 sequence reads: CASSQVRGYTNEQFF. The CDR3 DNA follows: TGCGCCAGCAGCCAAGTCAGGGGGTATACCAATGAGCAGTTCTTC.

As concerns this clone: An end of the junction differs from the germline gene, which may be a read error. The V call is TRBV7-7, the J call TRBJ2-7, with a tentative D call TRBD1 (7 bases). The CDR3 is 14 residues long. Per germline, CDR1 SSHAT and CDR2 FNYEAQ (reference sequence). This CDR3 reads CASSLAAGGTEQYF. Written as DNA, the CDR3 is TGTGCTAGCAGCTTAGCGGCAGGGGGGACCGAGCAGTACTTC.

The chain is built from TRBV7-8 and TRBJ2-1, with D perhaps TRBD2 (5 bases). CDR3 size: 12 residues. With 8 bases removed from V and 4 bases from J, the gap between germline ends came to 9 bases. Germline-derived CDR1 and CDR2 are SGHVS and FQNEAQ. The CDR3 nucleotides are TGTGCCAGCGGGAGAGGTTACAATGAGCAGTTCTTC. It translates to CASGRGYNEQFF.

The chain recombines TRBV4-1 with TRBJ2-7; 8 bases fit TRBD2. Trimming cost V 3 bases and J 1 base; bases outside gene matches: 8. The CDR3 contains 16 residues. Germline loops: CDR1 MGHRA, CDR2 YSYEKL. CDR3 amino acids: CASSQNIAGTSYEQYF. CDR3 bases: TGCGCCAGCAGCCAGAATATAGCGGGAACATCCTACGAGCAGTACTTC.